The rows below give T cell receptor beta chains drawn from one sample of a study of blood T cell repertoires in COVID-19. Method: immunoSEQ multiplex PCR; TCRdb's copy keeps in-frame clones and lacks some. There are about 250,000 clones in the sample; roughly 85% occur only once, and around 10% lies in the top ten. Sample: PBMCs or T cells enriched from blood (not recorded which). Receptors originate from a woman aged 50 to 65 with acute COVID-19. Both conserved end residues are part of each CDR3. Expanded clones are given a class, and other clones once, few, many or no size at all.

>TRBV30|once|TRBJ1-2
CAWSYRGLYGYTF
>TRBV18|few|TRBJ1-3
CASSPAGTGGGNTIYF
>TRBV2|.|TRBJ2-5
CATRIQPQETQYF
>TRBV19|.|TRBJ1-1
CATRDRGIMNTEAFF
>TRBV30|.|TRBJ1-3
CAWSAIASGNTIYF
>TRBV5-1|.|TRBJ2-7
CASSLAQAGEQYF
>TRBV7-2|.|TRBJ1-1
CASTRTPGGKDTEAFF
>TRBV6-2/TRBV6-3|.|TRBJ2-7
CASSYSRDNFYEQYF
>TRBV4-2|.|TRBJ2-1
CASSQGLIGTSGTYNEQFF
>TRBV19|.|TRBJ1-1
CASSTSNTEAFF
>TRBV3-1/TRBV3-2|.|TRBJ1-1
CASSPDRDWAATEAFF
>TRBV7-7|.|TRBJ2-5
CASSRGAGGQETQYF
>TRBV14|.|TRBJ2-7
CASSQVRTGEQYF
>TRBV18|.|TRBJ2-2
CASSPKTGEAGELFF
>TRBV18|.|TRBJ2-3
CASSLGGATDTQYF
>TRBV19|.|TRBJ2-4
CASSTGAAKNIQYF
>TRBV27|few|TRBJ2-5
CASRSTGLEGAQYF
>TRBV6-2/TRBV6-3|.|TRBJ1-2
CASSYNPDRVYGYTF
>TRBV13|once|TRBJ2-2
CASSLSGGAGTGELFF
>TRBV18|.|TRBJ1-4
CASSRTGGDEKLFF
>TRBV6-5|few|TRBJ1-5
CASSPQGNQPQHF
>TRBV6-5|.|TRBJ1-3
CASRYSGTVQNTIYF
>TRBV18|.|TRBJ2-7
CASSPPGQGAYEQYF
>TRBV7-8|.|TRBJ1-1
CASSLRGLNTEAFF
>TRBV11-2|.|TRBJ1-1
CASQRGTEAFF
>TRBV5-1|.|TRBJ2-7
CASSLGRDEQYF
>TRBV6-5|.|TRBJ1-3
CASSLGGSGGNTIYF
>TRBV4-1|.|TRBJ2-3
CASSRTSDQTDTQYF
>TRBV3-1/TRBV3-2|once|TRBJ1-1
CASSLLGGARTEAFF
>TRBV4-1|.|TRBJ1-2
CASSQAPGANYGYTF
>TRBV20-1|once|TRBJ2-5
CSASGGGHNQETQYF
>TRBV7-9|.|TRBJ2-6
CASSSIRDRGTGANVLTF
>TRBV29-1|.|TRBJ1-1
CSVQLEGQFSEAFF
>TRBV25-1|.|TRBJ1-1
CASSELKQGPPFTEAFF
>TRBV7-2|.|TRBJ1-5
CASSSQGGGNQPQHF
>TRBV5-6|.|TRBJ1-2
CASSLADGGFNGYTF
>TRBV2|.|TRBJ2-7
CASSTGLNYEQYF
>TRBV5-1|once|TRBJ2-1
CASRTGSAEQFF
>TRBV5-1|.|TRBJ1-4
CASGPGQLTNEKLFF
>TRBV27|.|TRBJ2-7
CASSPRHIYYEQYF
>TRBV7-9|.|TRBJ2-7
CASSHETGGQEYEQYF
>TRBV10-3|.|TRBJ2-5
CAISDSSGGMETQYF
>TRBV14|.|TRBJ1-1
CASSQESGRETEAFF